In its sample, the clone carrying this TCR beta chain was seen many times. Its antigen remains unidentified. This entry belongs to a study of T cells in Graves' hyperthyroidism and ophthalmopathy. Study-wide results and caveats: The blood repertoire included most of the expanded thyroid clonotypes above 0.001. Ophthalmopathy was told apart from stable hyperthyroidism by a 13 V-J model.

Diagnosing involved the use of clinical symptoms, serum thyroxine and TRAb, thyroid ultrasound and orbital computed tomography. Using more than 7.5 ml of fresh peripheral blood, PBMCs were prepared. TCR beta CDR3 regions were amplified from RNA. HTBI primers were used for first-round RT-PCR of the TCR CDR3. TCRdb fed the multiplex PCR reads into MiXCR, producing one record per CDR3 protein. The repertoire has around 450,000 distinct CDR3 sequences, around 13% of them found once; the top ten carry about 4.9%. The ends were cut back, 2 bases at V and 5 bases at J, with 13 bases in the middle. Germline values: CDR1 SEHNR, CDR2 FQNEAQ (reference sequence). CDR3 length: 14 amino acids.

The TCR originated in a woman under 30 with Graves' hyperthyroidism. The chain couples TRBV7-9 to TRBJ2-7; D remains unclear. Specimen: blood. The CDR3 DNA is TGTGCCAGCAGCTTATCCAGGATTTTCCACGAGCAGTACTTC. Translated: CASSLSRIFHEQYF.